The 18 T cell receptor beta chains below were found in one sample sequenced in a study of OX40 agonist ivuxolimab in advanced cancers. The data were produced by immunoSEQ multiplex PCR, yet TCRdb's version contains in-frame clones alone and is incomplete. Here the sample spans tens of thousands of clones, around 90% being singletons. The specimen was CD4+ or CD8+ T cells sorted from blood, collected in a trial of the OX40 agonist ivuxolimab. The receptor set was obtained from an adult with an advanced solid tumor such as melanoma, head and neck, liver or kidney cancer.

The chain joins TRBV28 to TRBJ2-5; no firm D call. This CDR3 has 14 amino acids. Trimming pared 1 base from V and 0 bases from J, leaving 6 bases between. Germline V gene lookup returns CDR1 MDHEN and CDR2 SYDVKM. DNA for the CDR3: TGTGCCAGCAGTTTATCCAGGTACCAAGAGACCCAGTACTTC. The encoded protein is CASSLSRYQETQYF.

V gene TRBV14 combines with J gene TRBJ2-7; D not certain. This CDR3 is 13 amino acids long. Germline V gene data show CDR1 as SGHDN and CDR2 as FVKESK. V was trimmed by 4 bases and J by 2 bases, leaving 9 bases between them. The CDR3 loop reads CASSPWATYEQYF. Written as DNA, the CDR3 is TGTGCCAGCAGCCCTTGGGCAACCTACGAGCAGTACTTC. The variable domain in full, completed from reference TRBV14 and TRBJ2-7, reads EAGVTQFPSHSVIEKGQTVTLRCDPISGHDNLYWYRRVMGKEIKFLLHFVKESKQDESGMPNNRFLAERTGGTYSTLKVQPAELEDSGVYFCASSPWATYEQYFGPGTRLTVT.

This sequence joins TRBV19 and TRBJ1-1; 9 bases are a match to TRBD1. This CDR3 is 17 amino acids long. CDR1 and CDR2 from the germline V gene are LNHDA and SQIVND (reference sequence). After removal of 5 bases from V and 1 base from J, the junction contained 11 bases not matched to a gene. The CDR3 sequence is CASSDRTGAEGNTEAFF. DNA for the CDR3: TGTGCCAGTAGTGACCGGACAGGGGCCGAAGGGAACACTGAAGCTTTCTTT.

The rearrangement links TRBV28 to TRBJ2-3; TRBD2 is a possible D gene (6 bases). V lost 10 bases, J lost 8 bases, and 25 bases lay in between. The CDR3 sequence is 15 residues long. Germline-derived CDR1 and CDR2 are MDHEN and SYDVKM. CDR3 protein: CAIKEGTRHTGTQYF. In DNA, the CDR3 is TGTGCCATCAAGGAGGGGACTCGACATACGGGTACGCAGTATTTT.

The chain links TRBV7-2 to TRBJ2-5; 10 bases fit TRBD2. The germline V gene encodes CDR1 SGHTA and CDR2 FQGNSA. V was pared by 5 bases and J by 1 base, with 7 bases of the junction left unmatched. CDR3 length equals 16 residues. Written as DNA, the CDR3 is TGTGCCAGCAGCCCGACCGGGACTAGCGTCCAAGAGACCCAGTACTTC. As protein: CASSPTGTSVQETQYF.

Comments on this clone: It is unclear where the CDR3 begins or ends on the DNA, so no DNA is shown, and the CDR3 is as TCRdb lists it. J is TRBJ2-1 and V is TRBV27; the DNA was not compared with TRBD1, the D call given in the table. Inclusive of both ends, the CDR3 amounts to 16 amino acids. Per germline, CDR1 MNHEY and CDR2 SMNVEV (reference sequence). The CDR3 loop reads CASSILGASSYNEQFF.

The sample holds one count of this clone. This sequence joins TRBV2 and TRBJ1-2; TRBD1 might be the D (5 bases). Trimming cost V 2 bases and J 0 bases, with 13 bases left between them. The CDR3 is 16 residues long. CDR1 is SNHLY, CDR2 FYNNEI, per germline. The CDR3 loop is CASSENGQMANYGYTF. CDR3 sequence (DNA): TGTGCCAGCAGTGAAAACGGACAAATGGCTAACTATGGCTACACCTTC.

The gene calls are TRBV29-1 and TRBJ1-2; D call uncertain. Germline CDR1 reads SQVTM; CDR2 reads ANQGSEA. This CDR3 spans 14 amino acids. V shed 5 bases and J shed 7 bases, with 20 bases lying between them. The CDR3 region is CSVWTGSESFGYTF. Here the CDR3 DNA reads TGCAGCGTTTGGACGGGGAGCGAGAGTTTTGGCTACACCTTC.

This chain joins TRBV11-2 and TRBJ2-7; D not resolved. CDR3 size: 13 residues. The germline CDR1 and CDR2 sequences are SGHAT and FQNNGV. Deletions cut 3 bases from V and 5 bases from J, with 11 bases between. The CDR3 DNA follows: TGTGCCAGCAGCTTCGGCGCCGCGGACGAGCAGTACTTC. It encodes CASSFGAADEQYF.

V usage is TRBV19 and J usage is TRBJ2-1, with 15 bases identical to TRBD2. Germline V gene sequence: CDR1 LNHDA, CDR2 SQIVND (reference sequence). The CDR3 consists of 17 residues. Losses at the gene ends were 5 bases for V and 5 bases for J; bases not matched to a gene: 7. The CDR3 is CASSWTSGRAFNNEQFF. For the CDR3, the DNA is TGTGCCAGTAGTTGGACTAGCGGGAGGGCCTTCAACAATGAGCAGTTCTTC.

This chain links TRBV28 with TRBJ2-3, with 9 bases aligning to TRBD2. The CDR3 runs to 16 residues. CDR1 and CDR2 from the germline V gene are MDHEN and SYDVKM. V was clipped by 6 bases and J by 4 bases; unmatched bases: 11. The CDR3 DNA reads as TGTGCCAGCAGCGTCATAGCGGGAGAGATGGCAGATACGCAGTATTTT. Amino acids: CASSVIAGEMADTQYF.

This chain connects TRBV5-8 to TRBJ2-7; D possibly corresponds to TRBD1 (5 bases). V was pared by 4 bases and J by 4 bases, with 12 bases between. The CDR3 sequence is 13 residues long. Germline loops: CDR1 SGHTS, CDR2 YDEGEE. The CDR3, as DNA: TGTGCCAGCAGCGTCGGACAAGCGTACGAGCAGTACTTC. It codes for CASSVGQAYEQYF. The variable domain in full, with the rest retrieved from reference TRBV5-8 and TRBJ2-7, is EAGVTQSPTHLIKTRGQQATLRCSPISGHTSVYWYQQALGLGLQFLLWYDEGEERNRGNFPPRFSGRQFPNYSSELNVNALELEDSALYLCASSVGQAYEQYFGPGTRLTVT.

The chain joins TRBV9 to TRBJ1-4; D gene unclear. V lost 3 bases to trimming and J lost 4 bases, with 16 bases between them. CDR1 SGDLS and CDR2 YYNGEE come from the germline V gene. CDR3 length: 16 residues. The CDR3 DNA is TGTGCCAGCAGCGACGGCGGGTCCCCGGATAATGAAAAACTGTTTTTT. This encodes CASSDGGSPDNEKLFF.

Worth noting for this clone: The same CDR3 arises from other DNA sequences in this sample as well. The V gene is TRBV28, the J gene TRBJ2-7, with D possibly called TRBD1 or TRBD2 (5 bases each). Trimming shortened V by 2 bases and J by 0 bases, and 8 bases separated the two germline ends. The CDR3 consists of 14 residues. The germline V gene has CDR1 MDHEN and CDR2 SYDVKM. DNA for the CDR3: TGTGCCAGCAGTTTAGCCGGGGCCTCCTACGAGCAGTACTTC. This encodes CASSLAGASYEQYF.

As DNA, the CDR3 is TGTGCCAGCAGTTATTATGGCTACACCTTC. Its translation: CASSYYGYTF. The chain is built from TRBV6-1 and TRBJ1-2; unclear D gene. The V gene lost 5 bases and the J gene lost 5 bases, with 3 bases spanning the gap. In germline, CDR1 is MNHNS, CDR2 SASEGT. CDR3 size: 10 residues.

There are a few counts of this clone. The rearrangement joins TRBV5-6 to TRBJ2-1; D is perhaps TRBD2 (6 bases). V was shortened by 2 bases and J by 0 bases, with 9 bases between the two germline ends. The CDR3 extends over 15 amino acids. CDR1 SGHDT and CDR2 YYEEEE come from the germline V gene. The CDR3, as DNA: TGTGCCAGCAGCTTTCTAGCGAGCTCCTACAATGAGCAGTTCTTC. This encodes CASSFLASSYNEQFF.

This rearrangement joins TRBV2 to TRBJ2-7; 7 nucleotides agree with TRBD2. V lost 9 bases and J lost 1; bases outside the gene matches: 6. Germline loops: CDR1 SNHLY, CDR2 FYNNEI. This CDR3 has 13 amino acids. The DNA of the CDR3 is TGTGCCAGTGAGCGGGGAAGGTCCTACGAGCAGTACTTC. Residues: CASERGRSYEQYF. Variable domain in full (rest from reference TRBV2 and TRBJ2-7): EPEVTQTPSHQVTQMGQEVILRCVPISNHLYFYWYRQILGQKVEFLVSFYNNEISEKSEIFDDQFSVERPDGSNFTLKIRSTKLEDSAMYFCASERGRSYEQYFGPGTRLTVT.

The chain links TRBV11-3 to TRBJ2-1; 8 bases line up with TRBD1. The CDR3 has 15 residues. Germline assignment: CDR1 SGHNT and CDR2 YENEEA. Unmatched junction bases numbered 4, after V lost 0 bases and J lost 6 bases. CDR3 DNA sequence: TGTGCCAGCAGCTTAGAATCCGACAGGGGCAATGAGCAGTTCTTC. Encoded protein: CASSLESDRGNEQFF.